This entry features one TCR beta chain sequence. Its antigen remains undetermined. There are no base qualities to consult, and no much larger clone falls within one base. The CDR3 numbers 17 residues from cysteine through phenylalanine. Of the read, only the CDR3 DNA is kept; its 51 bases are in frame from base 1. The V end gives up 3 bases and the J end 1 base, leaving 9 bases in the junction not matched to a gene. Sequences LNHDA (CDR1) and SQIVND (CDR2) are obtained from the germline V gene (reference sequence). The sample comes from a study of cytomegalovirus exposure and HLA in healthy donors (dated by TCRdb to 2017 to 2019). Regarding the complete study: An earlier analysis of more than 550 of the donors reported approximately 260 Gb of sequence data and around 110 million unique TCR beta sequences obtained from roughly 180 million T cells. In a later genetic analysis, genome-wide SNP genotypes for 398 of the 666 donors were used, and that subset was treated as a discovery cohort. Among about 390 genotyped donors of the cohort, an average of approximately 250,000 unique TCR beta nucleotide sequences were sequenced per donor, roughly 18% of them non-productive. Along with the approximately 650-subject first cohort, a separate validation cohort of around 120 different subjects was used. HLA typing included class I and class II loci at four-digit resolution. About five DR-DQ haplotypes were treated as single units for association and clustering because of strong linkage in the cohort. To decide whether each TCR beta V gene segment behaved as functional or pseudogenic, an earlier analysis of some 600 of the donors relied on high-throughput TCR beta sequencing. Typing coverage differed by locus: A, B, C, DRB1 and DQB1 were typed in about 629-630 donors, DQA1 in about 500, DPA1 in 600 to 610, and DPB1 in 450 to 480. Alongside the repertoire data, information on donor age, sex, ethnicity and CMV serostatus was compiled. A later analysis re-analyzed previously published TCR beta repertoires from about 600 donors and added high-resolution HLA genotyping to study TCR occurrence patterns. Of the approximately 400 genotyped donors, around 81% fell in the genetic ancestry cluster associated with self-reported Caucasian donors. All discovery cohort repertoires had been generated using a single sequencing platform. The study aimed to test whether cataloging public T cell receptors could reveal signatures of past pathogen exposure. The study used immunosequencing to profile the T cell repertoires of 670 or so subjects and linked those repertoires to cytomegalovirus serostatus. An early release covering roughly 640 HLA-typed donors comprised approximately 290 gigabases of sequencing data and some 79 million unique TCR sequences. In the later analysis, no new phenotypic data were used to find candidate immune exposures; instead, reliance was placed on TCR beta sequences and their occurrence across donors. To predict cytomegalovirus infection status, the study combined high-throughput TCR immunosequencing, statistical association of individual TCRs with disease status, and machine learning.

The library was obtained by the immunoSEQ multiplex PCR assay. The multiplex PCR relied on a mix of 60 forward primers for TCR Vbeta segments and 13 reverse primers for TCR Jbeta segments. The CDR3 region of rearranged TCR beta genes was amplified from genomic DNA with a multiplex PCR assay. Amplified TCR beta libraries were sequenced as 87-base-pair reads on the Illumina HiSeq System. Turning to the authors' computational methods: A later analysis counted approximately 84 million unique TCR beta chains across the 550 to 750 repertoires, and around 12 million of these chains were shared by at least two donors. Raw reads were error-corrected and collapsed into unique sequences with a nearest-neighbor algorithm that merged closely related sequences to remove PCR and sequencing errors. CDR3 sequences were aligned to IMGT reference sequences to assign V, D and J gene segments. Each retained sequence needed at least a six-nucleotide match to both a V gene segment and a J gene segment. Rearrangements were called productive when the CDR3 lacked stop codons and stayed in frame with V and J; all others were non-productive. Following IMGT convention, CDR3 was defined as the stretch from the second conserved V-encoded cysteine to the conserved J-encoded phenylalanine. In an earlier analysis of more than 550 of the donors, sequences lacking an unambiguous match to a single V gene segment were excluded. In an earlier analysis of approximately 550 of the donors, V segments were called functional above 56.7% productive rearrangements and were called segregating when the between-donor standard deviation exceeded 5%. A statistical classification framework was built to diagnose cytomegalovirus status from the catalog of TCR beta chain sequences. In a later analysis, V and J genes were assigned by comparing TCR nucleotide sequences against IMGT/GENE-DB human TR gene sequences. The TCRdist pipeline was used in a later analysis to assign CDR3 sequences and most-parsimonious VDJ recombination scenarios. In a later analysis, every TCR beta chain was defined by the combination of its CDR3 amino acid sequence and its V-gene family, and reads without a unique V-gene family were dropped. To address suspected cross-contamination and a sequencing artifact, a later analysis removed around 600 highly shared, low-generation-probability nucleotide sequences. In a later analysis, a clonal expansion index for each public chain was calculated from normalized within-repertoire ranks of inferred template counts. In a later analysis, generation probabilities were computed with a VDJ recombination model fitted to out-of-frame rearrangements, and the resulting probabilities were checked against IGoR. A later analysis scored TCR-TCR, TCR-HLA and TCR-CMV co-occurrence with hypergeometric tests, applying a repertoire-size bias correction to TCR pairs. To estimate false discovery rates, a later analysis permuted the HLA or CMV assignments 20 times. In a later analysis, co-occurring TCRs were grouped using DBSCAN, with TCRdist sequence similarity added in when clustering inside HLA-allele-positive subsets. Co-occurrence clustering excluded repertoires with fewer than 30,000 or more than 120,000 public chains, plus five with anomalous nucleotide sharing. Drawn from immuneACCESS, this table holds only the in-frame rearrangements with V and J called that TCRdb kept. Clones are partly lost; checked studies trace under half to an unresolved V gene and leave the rest unexplained. V and J calls and clone size are those listed in that table; D and trimming were worked out from the DNA. Across this sample there are 130,000 or so clones, with 80% seen only once. The ten largest account for approximately 5% of the sample.

The cohort comprised some 730 healthy bone marrow donors. At the time of sampling, all cohort members were nominally healthy, though unrecorded immune exposures were likely present. The donor tested CMV seronegative and was one of the 352 seronegative cohort members. Each donor provided a peripheral blood sample, and peripheral blood mononuclear cells were used for TCR beta sequencing. Genomic DNA extraction from the blood cell samples was performed with the Qiagen DNeasy Blood Extraction Kit. Results and caveats for the whole study, not just this receptor: An earlier analysis of roughly 570 of the donors showed that most TCR beta V segments appeared in productive rearrangements either about 87% or about 30% of the time, which broadly matched IMGT annotations. According to a later genetic analysis, donors in an Asian-associated ancestry cluster had fewer N-insertions in productive TCRs than the approximately 630-donor mean. An association between a missense DCLRE1C variant and V-gene and J-gene trimming of TCR beta chains was found in a later genetic analysis and replicated in an independent cohort. Three of the identified cytomegalovirus-associated TCR beta chains were confirmed in vitro to be specific for cytomegalovirus antigens. Some IMGT-functional V segments, including TRBV6-2 and TRBV6-3, could not be told apart with the 87-base-pair reads, so those segments were excluded. According to the authors, the approach could potentially be generalized to other disease states and immunological phenotypes. The study gave a list of roughly 150 TCR beta chains associated with cytomegalovirus. In a later analysis, HLA-associated TCR beta chains showed more clonal expansion and lower generation probabilities than non-associated chains that were equally common. A cluster of highly shared sequence variants was judged likely to represent a technical artifact of the sequencing pipeline. Across donors, most TCR sequences were observed very rarely, whereas some public TCRs were present in many individuals. HLA typing was unavailable for some donors at each locus, so association tests used only the typed subset. Correlated functional status among segregating V segments might be attributable to linkage disequilibrium, but an unknown experimental factor could not be ruled out. Only TCR beta chains were sequenced in this cohort, and the absence of alpha or paired-chain data limited detectable features. When HLA alleles, especially DR and DQ, strongly co-occurred, attributing TCR associations to individual alleles was difficult. The earlier analysis of a few hundred of the donors excluded approximately 17 rarely observed V segments, including chromosome 9 orphons, because counts were too low. Roughly uniform sequencing depth across donors was assumed in presence/absence analyses, although this assumption may not hold. A later analysis found that TCR association rates varied across HLA loci, with DRB1 alleles showing the most associated TCRs and HLA-C alleles the fewest. According to a later analysis, most CMV-associated TCR beta chains appeared to be HLA-restricted, and the HLA associations seemed to be driven largely by CMV exposure. A later analysis associated 15,000 or so TCR beta sequences with specific HLA alleles at a false discovery rate of 0.05. A further reported finding was that TCR beta sequences accurately predicted the HLA-A and HLA-B alleles for most subjects in the first cohort. Immune exposure information for the cohort was limited to CMV serostatus. The classifier was reported to diagnose cytomegalovirus status with high specificity and sensitivity in both the original cohort and the validation cohort. According to a later analysis, parvovirus B19, influenza, CMV and Epstein-Barr virus appeared linked to several top co-occurrence clusters.

Input material: PBMCs. The chain was built from TRBV19 and TRBJ1-5; TRBD1 fits 7 bases in the junction. The sequence derives from a man aged 25 to 45 in good health and CMV-seronegative. The CDR3 here reads CASSIGIQGKSNQPQHF. The bases are TGTGCCAGTAGTATCGGGATACAGGGGAAAAGCAATCAGCCCCAGCATTTT.